The T cell receptor beta chain under discussion was sequenced for a study of early T cells in non-severe SARS-CoV-2 infection. Points from the study as a whole: Using VDJdb, the matching emphasized anti-spike CD8 responses while missing private and CD4 specificities.

Comment on this clonotype: Its target is not known.

Looked up from germline, CDR1 is LNHNV and CDR2 is YYDKDF (reference sequence). With 0 bases removed from V and 5 bases from J, the gap between germline ends came to 4 bases. The CDR3 consists of 12 residues. cDNA molecules, individually, were tagged with unique molecular identifiers. TCRdb reanalysed the 5' RACE reads using MiXCR and keeps one entry per CDR3 protein. The sample includes some 70,000 distinct CDR3 sequences, 8.5% to 10% of them seen just once. This chain connects TRBV15 to TRBJ1-2; D not certain. The origin of this receptor is an adult who was a healthcare worker with PCR-confirmed SARS-CoV-2 infection or an uninfected control (not recorded which). The specimen sequenced was whole blood. The CDR3 spells CATSRDGYGYTF. As DNA, the CDR3 is TGTGCCACCAGCAGAGATGGGTATGGCTACACCTTC.